The 17 T cell receptor beta chains below were found in one sample sequenced in a study of T-cell reconstitution after alpha-beta-depleted transplantation in children. The TCRbeta library incorporated unique molecular identifiers. MiXCR was run by TCRdb on the PCR reads, yielding one entry per CDR3 protein. In the table there are 670,000 or so distinct CDR3 sequences, 10% to 15% of which are singletons. This material consisted of PBMCs, taken before TCRalphabeta/CD19-depleted stem cell transplant. The receptors were sampled from a girl aged 2 to 10 with congenital amegakaryocytic thrombocytopenia, due to receive a stem cell transplant.

In this sample, this clonotype turned up many times. This chain joins TRBV20-1 and TRBJ2-1; tentative D call: TRBD1 (6 bases). Trimming shortened V by 0 bases and J by 4 bases, and 16 bases separated the two germline ends. CDR1 is DFQATT and CDR2 is SNEGSKA in the germline V gene (reference sequence). CDR3 length equals 16 residues. CDR3 region: CSARDRLRGNYNEQFF. CDR3 in DNA: TGCAGTGCTAGAGATCGGTTAAGGGGGAATTACAATGAGCAGTTCTTC.

This clonotype has only a few counts. The chain links TRBV7-9 to TRBJ2-1, with D possibly being TRBD2 (6 bases). Trimming stripped 5 bases from V and 9 bases from J, with 11 bases between. The CDR3 spans 12 residues. The germline V gene encodes CDR1 SEHNR and CDR2 FQNEAQ (reference sequence). CDR3 residues: CASSVGGAEQFF. CDR3 nucleotides: TGTGCCAGCAGCGTCGGCGGGGCTGAGCAGTTCTTC. The entire variable domain, with the rest obtained from reference TRBV7-9 and TRBJ2-1, is as follows: DTGVSQNPRHKITKRGQNVTFRCDPISEHNRLYWYRQTLGQGPEFLTYFQNEAQLEKSRLLSDRFSAERPKGSFSTLEIQRTEQGDSAMYLCASSVGGAEQFFGPGTRLTVL.

In this sample, this clonotype turned up many times. This chain links TRBV5-1 with TRBJ2-1; no clear D gene. Germline CDR1 SGHRS, CDR2 YFSETQ. Trimming shortened V by 1 base and J by 5 bases, and 10 bases separated the two germline ends. CDR3 length equals 14 residues. CDR3 region: CASSLLGIDNEQFF. The DNA of the CDR3 is TGCGCCAGCAGCTTGTTAGGGATTGACAATGAGCAGTTCTTC.

J is TRBJ2-5 and V is TRBV20-1, with TRBD2 matching 13 bases. With V trimmed by 3 bases and J by 5 bases, 15 bases remained unmatched. Germline-derived CDR1 and CDR2 are DFQATT and SNEGSKA (reference sequence). CDR3 length equals 18 residues. The CDR3 bases are TGCAGTGCTAGGGGCTGGACTAGCGGGAGTGAGATCCGGGAGACCCAGTACTTC. Protein: CSARGWTSGSEIRETQYF.

The chain recombines TRBV5-1 with TRBJ2-4; the D is unclear. Germline CDR1 and CDR2: SGHRS and YFSETQ. Trimming removed 4 bases at V and 0 bases at J, with 14 bases between. The length of the CDR3 is 16 residues. The DNA for the CDR3 is TGCGCCAGCAGCGGAAAATCAGGCCTAGCCAAAAACATTCAGTACTTC. Translated, it gives CASSGKSGLAKNIQYF.

The chain uses TRBV30 and TRBJ1-5; D call uncertain. The CDR3 length is 14 residues. Looked up from germline, CDR1 is GTSNPN and CDR2 is SVGIG (reference sequence). Between the trimmed V and J ends, which lost 1 base and 0 bases, there was a span of 7 bases. CDR3 in DNA: TGTGCCTGGAGTGCCGGGATTAGCAATCAGCCCCAGCATTTT. Protein sequence: CAWSAGISNQPQHF.

This clonotype was counted only a few times. The chain combines TRBV6-5 with TRBJ2-1, with 9 bases identical to TRBD1. V lost 3 bases and J lost 3; bases outside the gene matches: 15. The CDR3 length is 19 residues. Per germline, CDR1 MNHEY and CDR2 SVGAGI. Here the CDR3 DNA reads TGTGCCAGCAGTTATCCGGGACAGGGAGCCCTTATCCACTACAATGAGCAGTTCTTC. Translated: CASSYPGQGALIHYNEQFF.

This clonotype was seen many times. The rearrangement joins TRBV20-1 to TRBJ2-1; D ambiguous. The CDR3 contains 15 residues. V lost 3 bases and J lost 0, with 12 bases in between. The germline CDR1 and CDR2 sequences are DFQATT and SNEGSKA (reference sequence). The CDR3 nucleotides are TGCAGTGCTAGTGAGCAGGCCGTCTCCTACAATGAGCAGTTCTTC. It is translated as CSASEQAVSYNEQFF.

This clonotype was counted only a few times. V gene TRBV5-1 combines with J gene TRBJ2-3, with TRBD1 matching 10 bases. Trimming took 0 bases from V and 5 from J; bases not matched to a gene: 9. Germline assignment: CDR1 SGHRS and CDR2 YFSETQ. The length of the CDR3 is 17 residues. The CDR3 loop reads CASSLAAGQGIGDTQYF. CDR3 coding DNA: TGCGCCAGCAGCTTGGCCGCGGGACAGGGGATTGGAGATACGCAGTATTTT.

This chain links TRBV10-3 with TRBJ2-3, with 8 bases fitting TRBD2. Germline V CDR1 and CDR2: ENHRY, SYGVKD. The CDR3 is 13 amino acids. The CDR3 is CVVLSGAADTQYF. As DNA, the CDR3 is TGTGTCGTCCTTAGCGGGGCGGCAGATACGCAGTATTTT.

In its sample, this clonotype was seen many times. The chain employs TRBV20-1 and TRBJ2-1; 9 positions match TRBD2. The germline V gene encodes CDR1 DFQATT and CDR2 SNEGSKA (reference sequence). This CDR3 is 16 amino acids long. With V trimmed by 5 bases and J by 7 bases, 15 bases remained unmatched. This CDR3 reads CSAGDIAGVAGNEQFF. CDR3 nucleotides: TGCAGTGCTGGGGATATAGCGGGAGTGGCGGGAAATGAGCAGTTCTTC.

This clonotype was seen ten or more times. The chain combines TRBV20-1 with TRBJ2-3; 7 positions match TRBD2. Germline-derived CDR1 and CDR2 are DFQATT and SNEGSKA (reference sequence). The CDR3 is made up of 21 amino acids. The junction had 21 bases not matched to a gene; V was cut back by 0 bases and J by 0 bases. CDR3 loop: CSARDFSVTLAHLHSTDTQYF. The DNA for the CDR3 is TGCAGTGCTAGAGATTTCTCAGTCACACTAGCGCACCTCCATAGCACAGATACGCAGTATTTT.

This clonotype was counted ten times or more. The chain links TRBV27 to TRBJ2-7; D assignment may be TRBD1 or TRBD2 (5 bases each). Trimming left V 5 bases short and J 5 bases short, with 19 bases between. In germline, CDR1 is MNHEY, CDR2 SMNVEV (reference sequence). The CDR3 runs 15 residues. The CDR3 loop reads CASSAVGPTVHEQYF. The CDR3 DNA reads TGTGCCAGCAGTGCCGTGGGACCAACGGTCCACGAGCAGTACTTC.

The V call is TRBV28, the J call TRBJ2-7, with unresolved D. CDR3 length: 14 residues. Germline CDR1 is MDHEN and CDR2 is SYDVKM. V was trimmed by 0 bases and J by 2 bases, leaving 8 bases between them. The CDR3 DNA reads as TGTGCCAGCAGTTTATGGGGCGTCGCCTACGAGCAGTACTTC. It codes for CASSLWGVAYEQYF. Complete variable domain (other parts from reference TRBV28 and TRBJ2-7): DVKVTQSSRYLVKRTGEKVFLECVQDMDHENMFWYRQDPGLGLRLIYFSYDVKMKEKGDIPEGYSVSREKKERFSLILESASTNQTSMYLCASSLWGVAYEQYFGPGTRLTVT.

This clonotype was picked up many times. The chain joins TRBV5-1 to TRBJ2-7; D is undetermined. The CDR3 is 15 amino acids. V was trimmed by 4 bases and J by 2 bases, leaving 16 bases between them. The germline CDR1 and CDR2 sequences are SGHRS and YFSETQ. The CDR3 DNA reads TGCGCCAGCAGCCCAGGACGGATCAATACCTACGAGCAGTACTTC. Amino acid sequence: CASSPGRINTYEQYF. Combining the CDR3 with reference TRBV5-1 and TRBJ2-7 gives the whole variable domain KAGVTQTPRYLIKTRGQQVTLSCSPISGHRSVSWYQQTPGQGLQFLFEYFSETQRNKGNFPGRFSGRQFSNSRSEMNVSTLELGDSALYLCASSPGRINTYEQYFGPGTRLTVT.

This clonotype was counted only a few times. V is TRBV7-2 and J is TRBJ2-1; TRBD2 matches 12 bases. The germline V gene has CDR1 SGHTA and CDR2 FQGNSA. V dropped 5 bases and J dropped 6; count of bases not matched to a gene: 8. This CDR3 is 16 amino acids long. The CDR3 reads CASSAPSGRAVNEQFF. In nucleotides, the CDR3 is TGTGCCAGCAGCGCACCTAGCGGGAGGGCCGTCAATGAGCAGTTCTTC.

The table lists this clonotype with many counts. The J gene is TRBJ2-7, the V gene TRBV7-6, with a tentative D call TRBD1 (5 bases). The CDR3 is made up of 14 amino acids. The V end lost 3 bases, the J end lost 0 bases, and 9 bases lay between the germline ends. Germline CDR1 SGHVS, CDR2 FNYEAQ. CDR3 sequence (DNA): TGTGCCAGCAGCTTTTACAGGTCCTCCTACGAGCAGTACTTC. This translates into CASSFYRSSYEQYF.